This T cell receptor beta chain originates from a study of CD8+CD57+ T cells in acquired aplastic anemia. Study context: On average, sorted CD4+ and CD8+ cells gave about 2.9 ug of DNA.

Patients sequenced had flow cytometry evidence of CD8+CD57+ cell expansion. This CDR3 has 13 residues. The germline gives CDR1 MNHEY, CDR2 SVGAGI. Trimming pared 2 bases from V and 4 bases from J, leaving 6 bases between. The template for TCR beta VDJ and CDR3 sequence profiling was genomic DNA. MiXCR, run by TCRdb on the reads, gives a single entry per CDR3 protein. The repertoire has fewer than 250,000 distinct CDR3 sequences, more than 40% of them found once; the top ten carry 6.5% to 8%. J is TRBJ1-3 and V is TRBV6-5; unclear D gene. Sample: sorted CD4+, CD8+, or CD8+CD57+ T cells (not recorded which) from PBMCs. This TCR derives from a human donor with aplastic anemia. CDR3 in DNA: TGTGCCAGCAGTTACCAGGACGGAAACACCATATATTTT. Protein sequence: CASSYQDGNTIYF.